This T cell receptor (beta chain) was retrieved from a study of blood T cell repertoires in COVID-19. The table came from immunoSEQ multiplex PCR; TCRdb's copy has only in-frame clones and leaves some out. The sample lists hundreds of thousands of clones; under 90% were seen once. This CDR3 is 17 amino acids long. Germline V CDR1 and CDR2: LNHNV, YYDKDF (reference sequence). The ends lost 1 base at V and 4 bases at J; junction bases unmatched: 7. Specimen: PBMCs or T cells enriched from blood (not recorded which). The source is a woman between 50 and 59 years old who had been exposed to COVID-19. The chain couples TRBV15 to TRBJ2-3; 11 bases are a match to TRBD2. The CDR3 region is CATSRGLTSGAADTQYF. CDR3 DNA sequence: TGTGCCACCAGCAGAGGCCTGACTAGCGGGGCGGCAGATACGCAGTATTTT.